This section outlines one T cell receptor (beta chain) sequence together with its context. Its antigen has not been determined. Qualities for individual bases were not recorded, and no much larger clone is one base off. According to the germline V gene, CDR1 reads SGDLS and CDR2 reads YYNGEE. Trimming costs V 0 bases and J 3 bases, and their ends lie 15 bases apart. Taken from cysteine to phenylalanine, the CDR3 has 17 residues. The retained sequence is limited to the CDR3, 51 bases, with the frame set at the first base. The entry originates in a study of response to subunit inactivated influenza vaccine (dated by TCRdb to the late 2010s). Notes on the research overall: Deep quantitative profiling of the T cell receptor repertoire was used in the study to follow responses to a trivalent subunit inactivated influenza vaccine.

Receptors were amplified or captured by RT-PCR. Sequenced on an Illumina HiSeq 2500. TCRdb handled the public reads itself, with Q25 trimming in fastp and clone calling in MiXCR, and kept productive beta chains. Each entry merges the rows of one CDR3 protein and shows their most common DNA and genes. In all, the sample holds about 780,000 distinct CDR3 sequences, and about 18% of those were seen once. Approximately 11% of the sample comes from the top ten. The full study reports these points: According to the authors, only a limited number of new T cells may be recruited by each seasonal influenza vaccination.

The V and J segments used are TRBV9 and TRBJ2-2; tentative D gene TRBD1, with 5 bases matching. The sample here was PBMCs from blood, taken around 5 days after vaccination. The receptor was derived from a man aged 45-65 years who received an inactivated influenza vaccine. Donor details come from another sample of the same person, matched by shared clones. The CDR3 protein sequence reads: CASSVAPLARDTGELFF. The bases are TGTGCCAGCAGCGTAGCACCTTTGGCCAGGGACACCGGGGAGCTGTTTTTT.